The table lists the clone carrying this T cell receptor beta chain with many counts. The sample belongs to a study of low-dose radiotherapy and immunotherapy resistance in tumors. Study information: Patients were treated with intravenous nivolumab at 240 mg every two weeks and were also dosed with ipilimumab at 1 mg/kg every six weeks. Patients were on oral aspirin 300 mg taken daily for four cycles from cycle 1 day 1.

Noted time point: before trial treatment. Nivolumab, ipilimumab, aspirin, low-dose cyclophosphamide and low-dose radiotherapy were all administered to the donors. With TRAV- and TRBV-specific primers, first-strand cDNA was made, covering the alpha and beta chains. A roughly 20-cycle PCR with a constant-region primer and V-primer adapter amplified TCRs. Each CDR3 protein is one row after TCRdb ran MiXCR on the reads. Altogether tens of thousands of distinct CDR3 sequences are present, 18% being singletons, with the ten largest covering 2.8%. This TCR came from a male donor with prostate cancer. This sample comprised PBMCs, obtained before treatment.

The CDR3 coding sequence is TGTGCCAGCAGCGCGCGGACAGGGGACACCGGGGAGCTGTTTTTT. Amino acids: CASSARTGDTGELFF. The chain employs TRBV7-3 and TRBJ2-2; the match to TRBD1 covers 9 bases. This CDR3 region has 15 residues. Looked up from germline, CDR1 is SGHTA and CDR2 is FQGTGA. V gave up 5 bases and J gave up 3 bases; unmatched junction bases: 4.